A selection of T cell receptor beta chains follows, all from one sample in a study of CD8 T cells in Susac syndrome. Using its own MiXCR run on the immunoSEQ multiplex PCR reads, TCRdb lists one record per CDR3 protein. In the table there are 150,000 or so distinct CDR3 sequences, about 93% of which are singletons. Sequenced material: CD4+ T cells from PBMCs. These receptors all come from a human donor in good health. Each CDR3 is given without its conserved first and last residue. Fields, in order: J gene, V gene, CDR3 protein.

TRBJ2-3 | TRBV4-3 | ASSQDKGSVTDTQY
TRBJ2-1 | TRBV5-4 | ASSAGQIDEQF
TRBJ1-2 | TRBV15 | ATSREGQGYGYT
TRBJ2-1 | TRBV20-1 | SAALVMRGSYNEQF
TRBJ1-5 | TRBV30 | AWSVLINQPQH
TRBJ2-5 | TRBV20-1 | SARLALPETQY
TRBJ2-5 | TRBV2 | ASGGSPETQY
TRBJ2-3 | TRBV7-2 | ASSSFRGAGLAGLDTQY
TRBJ2-3 | TRBV20-1 | SAKKAGNTDTQY
TRBJ2-7 | TRBV30 | AWSVSGGAISYEQY
TRBJ1-6 | TRBV14 | ASSQSPNSPLH
TRBJ2-5 | TRBV7-3 | ASSYGQGETQY
TRBJ2-1 | TRBV4-3 | ASSQDGGVAGAYNEQF
TRBJ2-1 | TRBV24-1 | ATSETRGLGSYNEQF
TRBJ1-1 | TRBV15 | ATSRDGRLRMEAF
TRBJ2-7 | TRBV6-2/TRBV6-3 | ASRKPGQGYEQY
TRBJ2-3 | TRBV6-2/TRBV6-3 | ASSPFGQFSSDTQY
TRBJ1-2 | TRBV3-1 | ASSQRSGGYT
TRBJ2-7 | TRBV6-2/TRBV6-3 | ASRGGAPYEQY
TRBJ2-2 | TRBV6-1 | ASRPSGAFSNTGELF
TRBJ2-7 | TRBV25-1 | ASSDGRSYEQY
TRBJ2-2 | TRBV5-1 | ASSLVPSGGVTGELF
TRBJ2-1 | TRBV14 | ASSLKTGVNYNEQF
TRBJ1-2 | TRBV5-6 | ASSSRQGTYGYT
TRBJ1-5 | TRBV9 | ASTPGILSNQPQH
TRBJ2-7 | TRBV7-9 | AGQSDSHYEQY
TRBJ2-3 | TRBV7-3 | ASSQGGGTDTQY
TRBJ2-6 | TRBV3-1 | ASSQGRSGANVLT
TRBJ2-7 | TRBV3-1 | ASSDTGTVAYEQY
TRBJ2-6 | TRBV12-3/TRBV12-4 | ASSFAHPNVLT
TRBJ2-3 | TRBV3-1 | ASSPYPMDTQY
TRBJ2-1 | TRBV2 | ASSVDGTYNEQF
TRBJ2-1 | TRBV3-1 | ASSQDASGGYNEQF
TRBJ1-5 | TRBV20-1 | SATRTGGNQPQH
TRBJ1-6 | TRBV23-1 | ASRTRSGGYSPLH
TRBJ1-6 | TRBV3-1 | ASSQGQLNSPLH
TRBJ2-2 | TRBV7-2 | ASSPMYGELF
TRBJ1-1 | TRBV7-2 | ASSWTGGTEAF
TRBJ1-1 | TRBV20-1 | SASQGGSYAEAF
TRBJ2-1 | TRBV25-1 | ASSETSGGAWNEQF
TRBJ1-2 | TRBV3-1 | ASSQGQGLYGYT
TRBJ2-1 | TRBV9 | ASSSNSGGAYNEQF
TRBJ1-1 | TRBV4-2 | ASSHEERRNTEAF
TRBJ2-7 | TRBV20-1 | SAVLAGGHSYEQY
TRBJ1-3 | TRBV20-1 | SARDGKGEAGTIY
TRBJ1-1 | TRBV19 | ASSIAQGSWTEAF